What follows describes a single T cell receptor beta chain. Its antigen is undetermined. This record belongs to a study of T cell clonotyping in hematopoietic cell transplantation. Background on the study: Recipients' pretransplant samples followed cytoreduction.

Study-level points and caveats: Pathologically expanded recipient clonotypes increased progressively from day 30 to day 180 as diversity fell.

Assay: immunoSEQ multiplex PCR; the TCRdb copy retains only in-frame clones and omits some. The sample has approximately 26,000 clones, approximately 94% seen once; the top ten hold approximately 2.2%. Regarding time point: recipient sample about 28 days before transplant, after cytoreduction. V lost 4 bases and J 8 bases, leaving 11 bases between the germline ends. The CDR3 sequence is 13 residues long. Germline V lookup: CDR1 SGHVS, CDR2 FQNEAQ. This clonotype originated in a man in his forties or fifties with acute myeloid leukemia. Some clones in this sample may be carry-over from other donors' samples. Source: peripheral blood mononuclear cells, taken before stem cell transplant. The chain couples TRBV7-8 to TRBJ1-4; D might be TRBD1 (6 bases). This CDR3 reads CASSSGQGEKLFF. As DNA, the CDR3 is TGTGCCAGCAGCTCGGGGCAGGGGGAAAAACTGTTTTTT.